This is a list of T cell receptor beta chains from one sample in a study of T cells after yellow fever vaccination. In TCRdb, the 5' RACE reads were re-called with MiXCR into one record per CDR3 protein. The data hold roughly 150,000 distinct CDR3 sequences, with 6% to 7.5% observed a single time. The sample was CD4+ T cells sorted from PBMCs, taken 5 to 6 days after the first yellow fever vaccination. These receptors originate from a man in his late teens or twenties who received the YFV17D yellow fever vaccine. The conserved cysteine and the conserved F or W are not part of the CDR3 here. The listing skips clone size in some rows; elsewhere it reads once, few, many or a size class.

j_call v_call clone_size cdr3_aa
TRBJ2-7 TRBV7-2 . ASSRGLEKY
TRBJ1-3 TRBV4-3 . ASSQRTAPEATIY
TRBJ1-6 TRBV18 . ASSPEAAHSPLH
TRBJ2-3 TRBV28 many ASRPLAGVADTQY
TRBJ1-3 TRBV12-3/TRBV12-4 . ASSFLSGNTIY
TRBJ1-2 TRBV6-2/TRBV6-3 few ASSKTGGASYGYT
TRBJ1-5 TRBV12-3/TRBV12-4 many ASSLGPSRNQPQH
TRBJ1-1 TRBV20-1 few SAPGTGNTEAF
TRBJ2-5 TRBV5-1 many ASSLAGTSDETQY
TRBJ2-2 TRBV19 . ASSGTGISGELF
TRBJ1-3 TRBV4-3 . ASSQLGRAGNTIY
TRBJ2-1 TRBV20-1 many SAIRGANEQF
TRBJ1-6 TRBV5-1 few ASSLDRRRNNSPLH
TRBJ2-1 TRBV4-3 . ASSQEQRNEQF
TRBJ1-4 TRBV6-1 few ASRAPISRAGSEKLF
TRBJ2-6 TRBV25-1 . ASSASRTGKGANVLT
TRBJ1-1 TRBV4-1 few ASSHLRYRYTEAF
TRBJ2-1 TRBV10-3 many AIGLFRVLNNEQF
TRBJ2-3 TRBV14 few PSSQVGLRDRGADTQY
TRBJ1-5 TRBV12-3/TRBV12-4 . ASSFSPAQPQH
TRBJ1-2 TRBV4-1 . ASSLEPVGQRRSGYT
TRBJ1-2 TRBV3-1 few ASSQRGGTGGYT
TRBJ2-1 TRBV12-3/TRBV12-4 many ASSLGLKGEQF
TRBJ2-4 TRBV4-3 many ASSTRSWHTAKNIQY
TRBJ2-7 TRBV21-1 many ASSKWDLDSYEQY
TRBJ1-1 TRBV5-1 many ASRVGTVNTEAF
TRBJ1-6 TRBV28 . AGCDTGSNSPLH
TRBJ1-5 TRBV29-1 many SVRGSNQPQH
TRBJ1-1 TRBV6-5 many ASSRKGEAF
TRBJ1-6 TRBV7-2 many ASSFNAQYNSPLH
TRBJ2-5 TRBV10-3 many AISSGTDQETQY
TRBJ2-5 TRBV2 many ASSGSRGETQY
TRBJ2-5 TRBV3-1 many ASSQALHQETQY
TRBJ1-2 TRBV5-1 few ASSLGPQSDGYT
TRBJ2-7 TRBV19 many ASSIGPAGAYEQY
TRBJ2-5 TRBV29-1 many SVGPGETQY
TRBJ2-3 TRBV7-9 many ASSLGLDPDTQY
TRBJ2-1 TRBV7-6 many ASRRTPAKERYNEQF
TRBJ2-3 TRBV7-2 . ASSPRFTDTQY
TRBJ2-1 TRBV5-1 many ASSQQGSDEQF
TRBJ2-3 TRBV6-5 few ASSLVHLSTDTQY
TRBJ1-6 TRBV6-5 many ASSYEGYSPLH
TRBJ2-3 TRBV1 few TTPGGGANTDTQY
TRBJ2-5 TRBV12-3/TRBV12-4 many ASSVGWQETQY
TRBJ1-3 TRBV2 . ASSAWLRSDTIY
TRBJ2-5 TRBV7-6 many ASSLLGLAGGGTQY
TRBJ2-1 TRBV5-5 few ASSLSLRNEQF
TRBJ2-2 TRBV9 . ASSGSGGATTGELF
TRBJ1-1 TRBV9 many ASSVTGRNTEAF